This T cell receptor (beta chain) was found in a study of T cells of healthy individuals. TCRdb analysed the 5' RACE reads with MiXCR anew, one entry per CDR3 protein. Of about 63,000 distinct CDR3 sequences in the sample, about 16% were seen once. CDR1 is DFQATT and CDR2 is SNEGSKA in the germline V gene (reference sequence). Trimming pared 0 bases from V and 2 bases from J, leaving 4 bases between. The CDR3 is 13 amino acids. This clonotype was recorded at least ten times. The TCR was taken from a human donor in good health. V gene TRBV20-1 combines with J gene TRBJ1-4, with D unclear. This CDR3 is CSARERTNEKLFF. In DNA, the CDR3 is TGCAGTGCTAGAGAGAGGACTAATGAAAAACTGTTTTTT.